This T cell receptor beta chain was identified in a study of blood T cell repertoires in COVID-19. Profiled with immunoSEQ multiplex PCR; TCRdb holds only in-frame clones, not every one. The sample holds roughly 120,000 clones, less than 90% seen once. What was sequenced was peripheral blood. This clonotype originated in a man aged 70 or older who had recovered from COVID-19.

CDR3 sequence reads: CASSTGRGDEQFF. Written as DNA, the CDR3 is TGTGCCAGCTCAACGGGCAGGGGTGATGAGCAGTTCTTC. J is TRBJ2-1 and V is TRBV18; possible D gene TRBD1, 6 bases. V was trimmed by 5 bases and J by 8 bases, leaving 13 bases between them. There are 13 residues in the CDR3. Germline V gives CDR1 KGHSH, CDR2 LQKENI.